A selection of T cell receptor beta chains follows, all from one sample in a study of control samples from healthy donors and cancer patients. Produced via immunoSEQ multiplex PCR; TCRdb's table is partial and in-frame only. Of about 140,000 clones in the sample, around 94% were seen once. The sequencing sample was made of blood. These receptors were taken from a man aged 40-55 years in good health. The CDR3 runs from the conserved cysteine through the conserved F or W. A D gene is named only where the DNA matches it firmly. Clone size is stated in some rows and not others, as once, few, many or a class when expanded.

clone size,V gene,J gene,D gene,CDR3 protein,CDR3 DNA
-,TRBV3-1/TRBV3-2,TRBJ2-5,-,CASDSPPGTQYF,TGTGCCAGCGACAGTCCCCCGGGGACCCAGTACTTC
-,TRBV6-2/TRBV6-3,TRBJ1-1,-,CASSYASDGLNTEAFF,TGTGCCAGCAGTTACGCCTCCGACGGTTTGAACACTGAAGCTTTCTTT
-,TRBV9,TRBJ2-2,-,CASSVGNTGELFF,TGTGCCAGCAGCGTAGGTAACACCGGGGAGCTGTTTTTT
-,TRBV7-8,TRBJ1-2,TRBD1,CASSGQTGNDNGYTF,TGTGCCAGCAGCGGACAGACAGGGAATGATAATGGCTACACCTTC
-,TRBV20-1,TRBJ2-5,-,CSARGGETQYF,TGCAGTGCTAGAGGGGGGGAGACCCAGTACTTC
-,TRBV5-8,TRBJ1-5,-,CASSLREIGNQPQHF,TGTGCCAGCAGCTTAAGGGAAATAGGCAATCAGCCCCAGCATTTT
-,TRBV21-1,TRBJ2-7,-,CASNNHRERGYEQYF,TGTGCCAGCAACAACCACAGGGAGAGGGGCTACGAGCAGTACTTC
once,TRBV7-6,TRBJ1-5,-,CASSLSPREPSNQPQHF,TGTGCCAGCAGCTTATCCCCCCGGGAGCCTAGCAATCAGCCCCAGCATTTT
-,TRBV6-5,TRBJ2-2,-,CASAPQATGELFF,TGTGCCTCAGCCCCGCAAGCCACCGGGGAGCTGTTTTTT
-,TRBV2,TRBJ2-2,-,CASSAEWGTGELFF,TGTGCCAGCAGTGCGGAGTGGGGCACCGGGGAGCTGTTTTTT
-,TRBV5-4,TRBJ2-3,-,CASSLAGNWGTQYF,TGTGCCAGCAGCTTGGCCGGCAATTGGGGTACGCAGTATTTT
-,TRBV6-6,TRBJ2-2,-,CASSHPKEWAVGAAGELFF,TGTGCCAGCAGTCACCCAAAGGAGTGGGCAGTCGGCGCGGCCGGGGAGCTGTTTTTT
-,TRBV5-5,TRBJ1-5,-,CASSLGQGGQPQHF,TGTGCCAGCAGCTTGGGGCAGGGTGGCCAGCCCCAGCATTTT
-,TRBV6-5,TRBJ1-2,-,CASRGQGWDYGYTF,TGTGCCAGCAGGGGACAAGGTTGGGACTATGGCTACACCTTC
-,TRBV12-2,TRBJ2-5,-,CASRLGGTDLSAQYF,TGTGCAAGTCGCTTAGGCGGGACCGACTTGTCGGCCCAGTACTTC
-,TRBV2,TRBJ1-5,-,CASSVRGGQPQHF,TGTGCCAGCAGTGTGAGGGGTGGGCAGCCCCAGCATTTT
few,TRBV15,TRBJ2-7,-,CATTAGTSKYEQYF,TGTGCCACCACCGCCGGGACATCGAAATACGAGCAGTACTTC
-,TRBV4-1,TRBJ1-5,-,CASSRIQESGLPQHF,TGCGCCAGCAGCCGCATACAGGAGAGTGGTCTCCCCCAGCATTTT
-,TRBV4-1,TRBJ1-5,-,CASSPVLTGLSNQPQHF,TGCGCCAGCAGCCCCGTTCTTACAGGGCTTAGCAATCAGCCCCAGCATTTT
-,TRBV7-3,TRBJ2-3,-,CASSLSPASTDTQYF,TGTGCCAGCAGCTTAAGCCCGGCTAGCACAGATACGCAGTATTTT
-,TRBV5-1,TRBJ1-2,TRBD1,CASSLGQGGYGYTF,TGCGCCAGCAGCCTCGGACAGGGAGGCTATGGCTACACCTTC
few,TRBV16,TRBJ1-5,TRBD1,CASGTGVGNQPQHF,TGTGCCAGTGGGACAGGGGTCGGCAATCAGCCCCAGCATTTT
-,TRBV9,TRBJ2-1,TRBD2,CASSVSGTSGGGGYNEQFF,TGTGCCAGCAGCGTATCCGGGACTAGCGGAGGGGGGGGTTACAATGAGCAGTTCTTC
-,TRBV7-9,TRBJ2-1,-,CASSLGIGYNEQFF,TGTGCCAGCAGCCTGGGTATAGGGTACAACGAGCAGTTCTTC